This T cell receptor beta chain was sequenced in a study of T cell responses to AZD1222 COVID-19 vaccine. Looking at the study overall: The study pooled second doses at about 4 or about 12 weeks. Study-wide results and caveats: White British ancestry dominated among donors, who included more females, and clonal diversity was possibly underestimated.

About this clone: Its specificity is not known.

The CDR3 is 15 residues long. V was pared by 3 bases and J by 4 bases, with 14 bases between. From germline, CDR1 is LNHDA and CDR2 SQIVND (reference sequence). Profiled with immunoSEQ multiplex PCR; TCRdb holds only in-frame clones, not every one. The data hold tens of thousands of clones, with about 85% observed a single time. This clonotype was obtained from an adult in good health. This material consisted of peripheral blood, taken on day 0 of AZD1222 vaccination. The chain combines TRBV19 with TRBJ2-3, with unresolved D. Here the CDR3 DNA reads TGTGCCAGTAGTATTCCGAATCGGGCGGCAGATACGCAGTATTTT. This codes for CASSIPNRAADTQYF.